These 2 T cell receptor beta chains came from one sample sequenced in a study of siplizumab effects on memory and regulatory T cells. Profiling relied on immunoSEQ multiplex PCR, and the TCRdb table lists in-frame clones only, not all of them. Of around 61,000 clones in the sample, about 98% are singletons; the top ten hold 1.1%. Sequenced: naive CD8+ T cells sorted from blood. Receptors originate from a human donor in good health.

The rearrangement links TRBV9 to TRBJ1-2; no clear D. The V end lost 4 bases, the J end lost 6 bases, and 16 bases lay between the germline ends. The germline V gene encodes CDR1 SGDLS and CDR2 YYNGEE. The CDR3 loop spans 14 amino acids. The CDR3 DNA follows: TGTGCCAGCAGCCTATCCCGGGCGGGTCATGGCTACACCTTC. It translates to CASSLSRAGHGYTF.

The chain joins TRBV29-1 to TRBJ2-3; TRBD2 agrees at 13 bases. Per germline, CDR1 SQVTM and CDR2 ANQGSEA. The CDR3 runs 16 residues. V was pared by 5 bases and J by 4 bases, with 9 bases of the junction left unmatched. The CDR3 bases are TGCAGCGTTCAAAGGACTAGCGGGAGCTATGCAGATACGCAGTATTTT. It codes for CSVQRTSGSYADTQYF.